This T cell receptor (beta chain) was found in a study of blood T cell repertoires in COVID-19. As for the study in general: Specimens from acute and convalescent COVID-19 originated in the United States, Italy and Spain. Nucleic acid was either cDNA or gDNA, and it came from T cells, B-cell-depleted T cells, or PBMCs.

Germline assignment: CDR1 LNHDA and CDR2 SQIVND (reference sequence). This CDR3 contains 15 residues. V lost 6 bases and J 0 bases, leaving 12 bases between the germline ends. As originally analysed: Researchers report that nucleated cell counts were estimated from reference gene primer amplification. TCRdb's table, derived via immunoSEQ multiplex PCR, lists solely in-frame clones and lacks some. V and J calls plus clone size are reproduced from that table; the DNA served to infer D and trimming. This table has fewer than 300,000 clones, 82% appearing once. J is TRBJ2-1 and V is TRBV19; no clear D. Specimen: peripheral blood. This TCR derives from a woman aged 18-29 years with acute or convalescent COVID-19. The CDR3 DNA reads TGTGCCAGTAGATACATTAGCAGCTCCTACAATGAGCAGTTCTTC. Its translation is CASRYISSSYNEQFF.